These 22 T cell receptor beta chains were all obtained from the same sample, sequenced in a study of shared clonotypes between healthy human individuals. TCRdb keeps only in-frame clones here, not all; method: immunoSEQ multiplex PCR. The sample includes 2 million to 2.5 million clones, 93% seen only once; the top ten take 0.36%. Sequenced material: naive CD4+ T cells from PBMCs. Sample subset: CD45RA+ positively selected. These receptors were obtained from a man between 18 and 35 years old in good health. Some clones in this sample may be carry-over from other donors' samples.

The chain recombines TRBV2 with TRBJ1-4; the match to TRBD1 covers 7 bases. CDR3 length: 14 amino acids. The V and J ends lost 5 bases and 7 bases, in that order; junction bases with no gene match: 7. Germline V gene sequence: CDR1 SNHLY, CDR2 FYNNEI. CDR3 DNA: TGTGCCAGCAGTCAACAGGGGATCAGTGAAAAACTGTTTTTT. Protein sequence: CASSQQGISEKLFF.

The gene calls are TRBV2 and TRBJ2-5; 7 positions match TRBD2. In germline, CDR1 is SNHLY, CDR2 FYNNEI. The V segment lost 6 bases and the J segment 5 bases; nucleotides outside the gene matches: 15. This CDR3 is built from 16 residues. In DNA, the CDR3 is TGTGCCAGCAGGGAGCCTCTACGCGGCGGGGGTGAGACCCAGTACTTC. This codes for CASREPLRGGGETQYF. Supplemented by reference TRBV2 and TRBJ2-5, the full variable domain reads EPEVTQTPSHQVTQMGQEVILRCVPISNHLYFYWYRQILGQKVEFLVSFYNNEISEKSEIFDDQFSVERPDGSNFTLKIRSTKLEDSAMYFCASREPLRGGGETQYFGPGTRLLVL.

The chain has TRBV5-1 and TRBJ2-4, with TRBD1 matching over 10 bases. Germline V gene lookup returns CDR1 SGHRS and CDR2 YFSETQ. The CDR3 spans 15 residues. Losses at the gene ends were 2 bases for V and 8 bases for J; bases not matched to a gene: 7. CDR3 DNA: TGCGCCAGCAGCTTCCTCCGGGACAGGGGAGACATTCAGTACTTC. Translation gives CASSFLRDRGDIQYF.

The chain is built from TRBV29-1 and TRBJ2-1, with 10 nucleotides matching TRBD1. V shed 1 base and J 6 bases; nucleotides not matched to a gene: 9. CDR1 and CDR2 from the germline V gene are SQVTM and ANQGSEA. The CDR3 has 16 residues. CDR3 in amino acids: CSVEGFRDRGSNEQFF. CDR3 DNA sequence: TGCAGCGTTGAAGGATTCAGGGACAGGGGTTCCAATGAGCAGTTCTTC.

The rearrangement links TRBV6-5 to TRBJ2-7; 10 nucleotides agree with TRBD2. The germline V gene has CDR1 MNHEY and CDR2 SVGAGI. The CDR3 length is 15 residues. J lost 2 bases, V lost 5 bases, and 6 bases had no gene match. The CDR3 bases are TGTGCCAGCAGTCAACAGGGACTAGCGACCTACGAGCAGTACTTC. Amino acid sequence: CASSQQGLATYEQYF.

For the CDR3, the DNA is TGCAGCGCGAGGACAGGGGAAAGCAATCAGCCCCAGCATTTT. Translation gives CSARTGESNQPQHF. The gene calls are TRBV29-1 and TRBJ1-5; 9 bases match TRBD1. Germline V lookup: CDR1 SQVTM, CDR2 ANQGSEA. The CDR3 extends over 14 amino acids. After removal of 7 bases from V and 1 base from J, the junction contained 5 bases not matched to a gene.

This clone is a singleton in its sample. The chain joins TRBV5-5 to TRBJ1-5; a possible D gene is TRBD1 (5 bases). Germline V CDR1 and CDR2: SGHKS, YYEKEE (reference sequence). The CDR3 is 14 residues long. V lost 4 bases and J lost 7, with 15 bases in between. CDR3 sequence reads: CASSPTREKQPQHF. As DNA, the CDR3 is TGTGCCAGCAGCCCAACCAGGGAAAAACAGCCCCAGCATTTT.

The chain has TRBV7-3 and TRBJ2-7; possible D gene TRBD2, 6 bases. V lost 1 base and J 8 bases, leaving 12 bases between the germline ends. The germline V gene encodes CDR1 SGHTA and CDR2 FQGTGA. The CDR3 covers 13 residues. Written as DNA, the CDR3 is TGTGCCAGCAGCTTAAGCGAGCGGGCCCAGCAGTACTTC. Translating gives CASSLSERAQQYF.

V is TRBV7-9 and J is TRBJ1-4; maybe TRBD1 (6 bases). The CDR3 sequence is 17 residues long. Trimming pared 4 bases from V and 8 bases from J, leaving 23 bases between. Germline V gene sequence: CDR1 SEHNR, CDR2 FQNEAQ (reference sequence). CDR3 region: CASSWDRGIRGNEKLFF. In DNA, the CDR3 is TGTGCCAGCAGCTGGGACCGGGGGATTAGGGGGAACGAAAAACTGTTTTTT.

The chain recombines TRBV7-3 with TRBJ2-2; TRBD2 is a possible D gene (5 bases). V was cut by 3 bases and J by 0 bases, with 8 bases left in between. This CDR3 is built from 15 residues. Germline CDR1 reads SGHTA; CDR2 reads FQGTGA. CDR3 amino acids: CASSLWGANTGELFF. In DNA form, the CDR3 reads TGTGCCAGCAGCTTGTGGGGAGCGAACACCGGGGAGCTGTTTTTT.

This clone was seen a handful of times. The CDR3 loop is CASSLTGARTEAFF. Written as DNA, the CDR3 is TGTGCCAGCAGCCTGACGGGGGCCAGGACTGAAGCTTTCTTT. The chain is built from TRBV27 and TRBJ1-1, with a possible D match to TRBD1 (6 bases). The V end lost 6 bases, the J end lost 5 bases, and 16 bases lay between the germline ends. The CDR3 is 14 amino acids. Germline V gives CDR1 MNHEY, CDR2 SMNVEV (reference sequence).

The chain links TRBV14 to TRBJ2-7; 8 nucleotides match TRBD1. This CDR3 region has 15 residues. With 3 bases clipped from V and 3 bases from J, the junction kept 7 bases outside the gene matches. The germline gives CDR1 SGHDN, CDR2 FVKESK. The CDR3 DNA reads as TGTGCCAGCAGCCATTTGGACAGGGAAGGCTACGAGCAGTACTTC. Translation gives CASSHLDREGYEQYF.

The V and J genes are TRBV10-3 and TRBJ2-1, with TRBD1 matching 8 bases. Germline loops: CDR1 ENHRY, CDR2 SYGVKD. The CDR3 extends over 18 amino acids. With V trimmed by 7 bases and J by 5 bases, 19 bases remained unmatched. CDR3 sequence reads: CAITQTNNRGTGHNEQFF. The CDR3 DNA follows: TGTGCCATCACCCAGACTAATAACCGGGGGACAGGCCACAATGAGCAGTTCTTC.

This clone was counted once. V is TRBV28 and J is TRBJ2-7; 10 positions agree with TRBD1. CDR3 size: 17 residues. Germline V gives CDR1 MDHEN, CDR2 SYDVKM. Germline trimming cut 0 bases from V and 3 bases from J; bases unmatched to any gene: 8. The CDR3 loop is CASSLWGQGTTLYEQYF. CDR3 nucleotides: TGTGCCAGCAGTTTATGGGGACAGGGGACCACACTCTACGAGCAGTACTTC.

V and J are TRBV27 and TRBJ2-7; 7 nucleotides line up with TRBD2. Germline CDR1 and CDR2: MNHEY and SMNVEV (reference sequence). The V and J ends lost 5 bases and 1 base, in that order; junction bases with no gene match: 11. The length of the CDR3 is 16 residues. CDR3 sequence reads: CASSPKALGLSYEQYF. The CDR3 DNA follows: TGTGCCAGCAGTCCCAAGGCGTTGGGACTATCCTACGAGCAGTACTTC.

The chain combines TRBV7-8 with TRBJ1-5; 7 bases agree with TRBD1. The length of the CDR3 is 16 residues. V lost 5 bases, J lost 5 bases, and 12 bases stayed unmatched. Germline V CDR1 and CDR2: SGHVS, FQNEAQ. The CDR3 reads CASSTIGGGPDQPQHF. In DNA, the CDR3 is TGTGCCAGCAGCACCATTGGAGGGGGCCCGGATCAGCCCCAGCATTTT.

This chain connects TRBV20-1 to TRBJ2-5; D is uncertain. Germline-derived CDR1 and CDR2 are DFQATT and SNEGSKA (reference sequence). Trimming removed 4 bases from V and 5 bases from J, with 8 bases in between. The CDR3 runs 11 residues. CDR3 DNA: TGCAGTGCTAATGCCCGGGAGACCCAGTACTTC. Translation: CSANARETQYF.

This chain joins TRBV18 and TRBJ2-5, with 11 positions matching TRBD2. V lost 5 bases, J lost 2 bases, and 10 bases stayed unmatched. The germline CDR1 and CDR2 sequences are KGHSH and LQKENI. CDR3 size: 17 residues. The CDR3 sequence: CASSFVELAGEQETQYF. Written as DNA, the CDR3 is TGTGCCAGCTCATTCGTTGAACTAGCGGGAGAACAAGAGACCCAGTACTTC. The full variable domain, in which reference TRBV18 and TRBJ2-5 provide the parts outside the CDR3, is NAGVMQNPRHLVRRRGQEARLRCSPMKGHSHVYWYRQLPEEGLKFMVYLQKENIIDESGMPKERFSAEFPKEGPSILRIQQVVRGDSAAYFCASSFVELAGEQETQYFGPGTRLLVL.

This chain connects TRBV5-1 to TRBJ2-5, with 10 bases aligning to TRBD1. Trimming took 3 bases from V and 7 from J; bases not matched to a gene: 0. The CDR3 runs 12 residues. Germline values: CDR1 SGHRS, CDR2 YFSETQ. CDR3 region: CASSWTGGTQYF. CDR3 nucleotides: TGCGCCAGCAGCTGGACAGGGGGGACCCAGTACTTC.

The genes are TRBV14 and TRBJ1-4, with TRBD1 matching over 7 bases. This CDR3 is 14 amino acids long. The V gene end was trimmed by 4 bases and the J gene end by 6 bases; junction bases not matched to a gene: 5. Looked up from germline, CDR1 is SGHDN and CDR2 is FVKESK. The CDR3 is CASSRGTADEKLFF. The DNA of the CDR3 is TGTGCCAGCAGCCGCGGGACAGCGGATGAAAAACTGTTTTTT.

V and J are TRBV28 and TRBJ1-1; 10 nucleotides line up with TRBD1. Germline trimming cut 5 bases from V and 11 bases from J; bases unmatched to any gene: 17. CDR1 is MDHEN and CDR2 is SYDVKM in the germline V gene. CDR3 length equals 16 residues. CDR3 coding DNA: TGTGCCAGCAGTCTCCGACAGGGGGCGCGTCTTTTCCGTGCTTTCTTT. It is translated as CASSLRQGARLFRAFF.

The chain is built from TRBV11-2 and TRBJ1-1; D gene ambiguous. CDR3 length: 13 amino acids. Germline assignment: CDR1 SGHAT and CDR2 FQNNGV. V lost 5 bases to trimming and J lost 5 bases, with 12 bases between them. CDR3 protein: CASSLTGETEAFF. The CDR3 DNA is TGTGCCAGCAGCCTGACGGGAGAGACTGAAGCTTTCTTT.